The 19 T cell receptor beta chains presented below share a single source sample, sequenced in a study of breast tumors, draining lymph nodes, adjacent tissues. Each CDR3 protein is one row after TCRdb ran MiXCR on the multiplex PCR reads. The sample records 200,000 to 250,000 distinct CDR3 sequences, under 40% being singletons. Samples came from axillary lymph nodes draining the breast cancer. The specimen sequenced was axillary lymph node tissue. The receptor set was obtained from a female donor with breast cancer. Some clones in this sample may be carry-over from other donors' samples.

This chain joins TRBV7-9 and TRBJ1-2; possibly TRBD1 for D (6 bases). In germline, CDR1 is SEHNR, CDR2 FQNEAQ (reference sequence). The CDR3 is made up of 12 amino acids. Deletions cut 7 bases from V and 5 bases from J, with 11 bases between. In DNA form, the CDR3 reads TGTGCCAGCACCGGACAGTCTTATGGCTACACCTTC. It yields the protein CASTGQSYGYTF.

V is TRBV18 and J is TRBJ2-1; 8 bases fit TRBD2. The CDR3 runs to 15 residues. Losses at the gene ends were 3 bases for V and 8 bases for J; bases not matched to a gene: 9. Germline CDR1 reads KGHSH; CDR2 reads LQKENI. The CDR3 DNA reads TGTGCCAGCTCACCCCCGGGACTAGTAATGGATGAGCAGTTCTTC. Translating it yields CASSPPGLVMDEQFF.

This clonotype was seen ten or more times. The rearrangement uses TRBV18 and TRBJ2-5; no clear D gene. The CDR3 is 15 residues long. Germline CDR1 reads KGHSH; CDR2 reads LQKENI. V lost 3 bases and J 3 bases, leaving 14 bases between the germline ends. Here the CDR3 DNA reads TGTGCCAGCTCACCCCTGGCCCGCCTGGAAGAGACCCAGTACTTC. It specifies CASSPLARLEETQYF.

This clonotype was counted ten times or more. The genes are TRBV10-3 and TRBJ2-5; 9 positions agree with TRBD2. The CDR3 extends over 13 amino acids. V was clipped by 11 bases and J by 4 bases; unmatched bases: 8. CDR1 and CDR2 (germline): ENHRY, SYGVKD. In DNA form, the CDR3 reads TGTGCCTCTGCGGGAGGGGTGGGAGAGACCCAGTACTTC. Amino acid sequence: CASAGGVGETQYF.

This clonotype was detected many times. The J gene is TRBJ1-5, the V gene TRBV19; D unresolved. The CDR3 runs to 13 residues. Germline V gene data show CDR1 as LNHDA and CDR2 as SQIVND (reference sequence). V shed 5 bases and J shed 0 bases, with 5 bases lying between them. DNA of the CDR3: TGTGCCAGTAGTGCCTATAGCAATCAGCCCCAGCATTTT. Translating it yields CASSAYSNQPQHF.

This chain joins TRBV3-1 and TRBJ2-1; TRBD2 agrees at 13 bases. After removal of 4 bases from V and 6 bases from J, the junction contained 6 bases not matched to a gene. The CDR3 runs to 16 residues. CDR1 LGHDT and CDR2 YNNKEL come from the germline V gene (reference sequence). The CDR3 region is CASSLSGTSGANEQFF. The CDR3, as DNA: TGTGCCAGCAGCCTAAGTGGGACTAGCGGGGCCAATGAGCAGTTCTTC.

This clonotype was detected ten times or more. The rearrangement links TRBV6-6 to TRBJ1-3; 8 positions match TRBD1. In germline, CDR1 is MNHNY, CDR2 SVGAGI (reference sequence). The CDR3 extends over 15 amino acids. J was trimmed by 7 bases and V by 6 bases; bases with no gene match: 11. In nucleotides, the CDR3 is TGTGCCAGCAGAAACGGACAGGGCGGGGGGAACACCATATATTTT. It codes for CASRNGQGGGNTIYF.

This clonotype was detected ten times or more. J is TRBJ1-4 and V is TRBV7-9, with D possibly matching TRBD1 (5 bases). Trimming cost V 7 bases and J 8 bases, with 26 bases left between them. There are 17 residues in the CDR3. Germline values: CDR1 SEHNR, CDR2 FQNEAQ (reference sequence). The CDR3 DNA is TGTGCCAGCACCCTAGGGTTCCGGGACCGGTTTTACGAAAAACTGTTTTTT. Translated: CASTLGFRDRFYEKLFF.

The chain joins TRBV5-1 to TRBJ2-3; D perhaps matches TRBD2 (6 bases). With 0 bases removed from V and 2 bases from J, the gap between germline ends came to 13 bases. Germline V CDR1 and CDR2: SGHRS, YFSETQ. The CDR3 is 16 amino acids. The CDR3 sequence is CASSLELSGVTDTQYF. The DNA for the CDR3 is TGCGCCAGCAGCTTGGAATTGTCGGGAGTCACAGATACGCAGTATTTT.

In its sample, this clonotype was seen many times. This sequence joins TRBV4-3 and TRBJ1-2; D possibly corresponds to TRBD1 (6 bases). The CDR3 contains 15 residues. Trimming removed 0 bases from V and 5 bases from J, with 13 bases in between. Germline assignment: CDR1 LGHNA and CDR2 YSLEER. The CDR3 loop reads CASSQDVRTVYGYTF. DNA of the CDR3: TGCGCCAGCAGCCAAGATGTCCGGACAGTATATGGCTACACCTTC.

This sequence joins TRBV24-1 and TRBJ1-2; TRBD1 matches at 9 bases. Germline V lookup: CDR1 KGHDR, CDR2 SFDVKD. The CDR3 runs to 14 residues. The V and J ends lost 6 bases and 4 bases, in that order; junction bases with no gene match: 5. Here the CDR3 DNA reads TGTGCCACCAGTACCTTGGGACAGGGCTATGGCTACACCTTC. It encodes CATSTLGQGYGYTF.

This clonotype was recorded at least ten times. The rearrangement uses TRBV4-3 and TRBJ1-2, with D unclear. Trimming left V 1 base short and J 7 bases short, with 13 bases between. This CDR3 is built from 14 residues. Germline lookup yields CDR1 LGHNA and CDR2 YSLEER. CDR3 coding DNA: TGCGCCAGCAGCCAAGGGCAGAGCTTGGCTGGCTACACCTTC. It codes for CASSQGQSLAGYTF.

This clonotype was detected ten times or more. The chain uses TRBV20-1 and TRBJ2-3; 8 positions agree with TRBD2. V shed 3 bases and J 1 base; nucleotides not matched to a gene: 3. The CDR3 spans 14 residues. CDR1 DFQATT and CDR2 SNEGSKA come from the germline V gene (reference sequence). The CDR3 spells CSARDGRGTDTQYF. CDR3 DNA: TGCAGTGCTAGGGACGGGAGGGGCACAGATACGCAGTATTTT.

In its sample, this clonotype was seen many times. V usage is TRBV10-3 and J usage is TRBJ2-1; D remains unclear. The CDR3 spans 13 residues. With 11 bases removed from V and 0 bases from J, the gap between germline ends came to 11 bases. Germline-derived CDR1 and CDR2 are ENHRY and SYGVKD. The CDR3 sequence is CASALSSYNEQFF. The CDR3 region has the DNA TGTGCCTCAGCTCTAAGCTCCTACAATGAGCAGTTCTTC.

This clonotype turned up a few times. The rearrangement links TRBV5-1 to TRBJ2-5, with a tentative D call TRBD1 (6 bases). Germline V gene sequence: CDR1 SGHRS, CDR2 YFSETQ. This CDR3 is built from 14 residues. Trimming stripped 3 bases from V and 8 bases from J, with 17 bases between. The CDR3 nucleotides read TGCGCCAGCAGCTATGGCCAGGGGAGCGACACCCAGTACTTC. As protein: CASSYGQGSDTQYF.

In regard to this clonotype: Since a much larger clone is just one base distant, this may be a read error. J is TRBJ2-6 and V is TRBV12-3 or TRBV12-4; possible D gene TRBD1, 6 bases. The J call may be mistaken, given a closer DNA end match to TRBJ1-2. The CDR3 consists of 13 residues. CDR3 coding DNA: TGTGCCAGCAGTTTGTCGGGGGCAGGTGGCTACACCTTC. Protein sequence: CASSLSGAGGYTF.

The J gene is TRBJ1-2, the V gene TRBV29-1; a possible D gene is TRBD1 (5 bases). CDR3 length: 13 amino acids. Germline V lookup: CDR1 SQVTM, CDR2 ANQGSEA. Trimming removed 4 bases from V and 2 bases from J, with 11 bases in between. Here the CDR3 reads CSVGTTENYGYTF. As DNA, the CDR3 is TGCAGCGTTGGAACGACAGAAAACTATGGCTACACCTTC.

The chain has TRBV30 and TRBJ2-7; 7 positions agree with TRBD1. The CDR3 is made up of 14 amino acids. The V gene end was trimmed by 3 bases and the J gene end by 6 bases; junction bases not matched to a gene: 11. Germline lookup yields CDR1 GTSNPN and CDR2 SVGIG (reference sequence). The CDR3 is CAWSAQTGPLEQYF. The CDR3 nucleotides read TGTGCCTGGAGCGCACAGACAGGGCCGCTCGAGCAGTACTTC.

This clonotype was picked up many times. The CDR3 sequence: CSAREVGQGHSPLHF. The DNA of the CDR3 is TGCAGTGCTAGGGAAGTGGGACAGGGTCATTCACCCCTCCACTTT. The V call is TRBV20-1, the J call TRBJ1-6, with 9 bases fitting TRBD1. Germline lookup yields CDR1 DFQATT and CDR2 SNEGSKA (reference sequence). V shed 3 bases and J 8 bases; nucleotides not matched to a gene: 8. This CDR3 region has 15 residues.